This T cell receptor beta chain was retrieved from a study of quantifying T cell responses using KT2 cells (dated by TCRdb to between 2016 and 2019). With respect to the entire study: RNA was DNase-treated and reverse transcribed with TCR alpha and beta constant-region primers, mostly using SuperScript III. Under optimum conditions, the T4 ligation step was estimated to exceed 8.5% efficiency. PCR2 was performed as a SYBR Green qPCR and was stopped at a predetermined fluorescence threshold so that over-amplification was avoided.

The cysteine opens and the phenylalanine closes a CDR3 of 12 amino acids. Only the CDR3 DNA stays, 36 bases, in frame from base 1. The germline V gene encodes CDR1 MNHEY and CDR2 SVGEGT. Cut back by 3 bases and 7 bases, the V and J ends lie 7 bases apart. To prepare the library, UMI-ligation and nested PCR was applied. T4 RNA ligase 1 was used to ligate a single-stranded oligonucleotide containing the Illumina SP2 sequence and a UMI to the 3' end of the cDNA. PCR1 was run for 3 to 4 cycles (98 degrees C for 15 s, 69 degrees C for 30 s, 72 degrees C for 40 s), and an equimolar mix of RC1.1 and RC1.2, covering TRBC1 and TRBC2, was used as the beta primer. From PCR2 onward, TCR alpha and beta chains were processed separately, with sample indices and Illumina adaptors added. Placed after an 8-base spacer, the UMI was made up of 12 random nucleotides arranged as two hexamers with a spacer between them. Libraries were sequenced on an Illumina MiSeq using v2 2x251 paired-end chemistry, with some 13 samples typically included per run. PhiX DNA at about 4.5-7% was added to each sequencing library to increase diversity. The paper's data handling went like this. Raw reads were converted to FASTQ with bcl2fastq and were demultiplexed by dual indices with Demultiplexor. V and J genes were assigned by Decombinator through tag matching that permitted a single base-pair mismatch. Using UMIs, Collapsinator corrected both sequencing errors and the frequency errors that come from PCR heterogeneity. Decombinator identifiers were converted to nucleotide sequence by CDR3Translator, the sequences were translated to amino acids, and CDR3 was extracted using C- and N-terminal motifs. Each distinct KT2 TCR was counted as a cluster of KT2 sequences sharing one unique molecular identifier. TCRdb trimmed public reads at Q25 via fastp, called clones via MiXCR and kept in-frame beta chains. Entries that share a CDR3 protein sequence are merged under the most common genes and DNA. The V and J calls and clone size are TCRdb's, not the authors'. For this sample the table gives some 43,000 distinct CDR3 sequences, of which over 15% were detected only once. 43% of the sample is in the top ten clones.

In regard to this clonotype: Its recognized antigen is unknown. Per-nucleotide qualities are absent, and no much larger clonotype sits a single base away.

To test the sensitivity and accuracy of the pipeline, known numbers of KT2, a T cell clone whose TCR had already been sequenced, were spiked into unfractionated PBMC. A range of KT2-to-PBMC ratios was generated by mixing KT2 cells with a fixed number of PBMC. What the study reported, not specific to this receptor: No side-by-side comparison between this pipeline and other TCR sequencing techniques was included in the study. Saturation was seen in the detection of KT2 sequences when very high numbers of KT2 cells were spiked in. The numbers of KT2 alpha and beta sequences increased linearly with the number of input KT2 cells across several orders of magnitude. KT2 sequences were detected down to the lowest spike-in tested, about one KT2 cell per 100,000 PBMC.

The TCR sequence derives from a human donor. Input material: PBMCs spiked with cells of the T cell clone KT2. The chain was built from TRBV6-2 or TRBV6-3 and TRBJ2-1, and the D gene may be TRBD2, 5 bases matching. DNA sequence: TGTGCCAGCAGTTATAGGAGGAATGAGCAGTTCTTC. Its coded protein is CASSYRRNEQFF.